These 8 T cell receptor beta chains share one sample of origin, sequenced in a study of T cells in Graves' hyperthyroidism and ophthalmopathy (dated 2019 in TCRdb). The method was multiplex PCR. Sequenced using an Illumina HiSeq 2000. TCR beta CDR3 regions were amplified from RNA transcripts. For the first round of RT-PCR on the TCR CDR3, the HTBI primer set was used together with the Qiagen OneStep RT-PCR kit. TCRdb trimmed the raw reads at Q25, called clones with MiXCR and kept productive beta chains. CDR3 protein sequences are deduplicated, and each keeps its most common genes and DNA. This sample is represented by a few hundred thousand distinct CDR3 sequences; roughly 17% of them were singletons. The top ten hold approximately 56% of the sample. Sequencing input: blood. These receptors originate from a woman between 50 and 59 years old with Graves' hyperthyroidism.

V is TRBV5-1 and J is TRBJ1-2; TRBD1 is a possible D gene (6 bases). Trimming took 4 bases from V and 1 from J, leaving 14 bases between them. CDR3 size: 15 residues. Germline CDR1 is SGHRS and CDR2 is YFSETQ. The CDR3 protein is CASSRGNQINYGYTF. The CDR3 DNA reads TGCGCCAGCAGCAGGGGGAATCAAATTAACTATGGCTACACCTTC.

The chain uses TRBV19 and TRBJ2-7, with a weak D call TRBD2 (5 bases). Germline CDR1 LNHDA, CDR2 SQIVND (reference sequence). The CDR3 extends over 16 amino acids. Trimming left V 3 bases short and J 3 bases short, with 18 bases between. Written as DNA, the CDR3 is TGTGCCAGTAGTATCCTCGGACCTTCGGCGGGCTACGAGCAGTACTTC. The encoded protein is CASSILGPSAGYEQYF.

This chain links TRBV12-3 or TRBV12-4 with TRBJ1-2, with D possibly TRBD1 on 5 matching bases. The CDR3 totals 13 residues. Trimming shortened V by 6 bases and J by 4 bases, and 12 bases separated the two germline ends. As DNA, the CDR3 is TGTGCCAGCAGCAAACGGACACCCTATGGCTACACCTTC. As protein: CASSKRTPYGYTF.

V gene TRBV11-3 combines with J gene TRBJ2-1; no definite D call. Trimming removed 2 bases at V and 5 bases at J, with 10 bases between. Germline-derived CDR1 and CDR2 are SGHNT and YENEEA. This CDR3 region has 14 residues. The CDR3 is CASSLTGYDNEQFF. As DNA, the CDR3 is TGTGCCAGCAGCTTAACTGGGTACGACAATGAGCAGTTCTTC.

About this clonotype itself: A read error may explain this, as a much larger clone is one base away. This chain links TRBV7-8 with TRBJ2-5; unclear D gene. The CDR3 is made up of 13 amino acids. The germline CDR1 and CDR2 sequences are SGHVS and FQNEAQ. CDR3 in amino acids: CVSSLGRKETQYF. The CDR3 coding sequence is TGTGTCAGCAGCTTAGGAAGAAAAGAGACCCAGTACTTC.

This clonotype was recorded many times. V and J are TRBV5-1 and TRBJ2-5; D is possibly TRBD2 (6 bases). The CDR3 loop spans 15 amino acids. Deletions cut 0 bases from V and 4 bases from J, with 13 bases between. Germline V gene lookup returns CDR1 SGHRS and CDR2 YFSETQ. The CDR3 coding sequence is TGCGCCAGCAGCTTGGCGCCTGGGGGAGGAGAGACCCAGTACTTC. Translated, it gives CASSLAPGGGETQYF.

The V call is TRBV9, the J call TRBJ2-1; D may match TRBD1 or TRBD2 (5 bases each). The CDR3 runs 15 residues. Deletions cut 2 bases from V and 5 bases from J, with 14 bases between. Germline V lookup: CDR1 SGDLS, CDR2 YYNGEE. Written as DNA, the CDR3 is TGTGCCAGCAGCGTGGGACCCTTGACGAACAATGAGCAGTTCTTC. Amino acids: CASSVGPLTNNEQFF.

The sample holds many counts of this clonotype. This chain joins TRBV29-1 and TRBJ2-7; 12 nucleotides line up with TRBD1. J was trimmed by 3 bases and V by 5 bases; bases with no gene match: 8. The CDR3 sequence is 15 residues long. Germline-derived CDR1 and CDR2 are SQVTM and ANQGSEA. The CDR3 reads CSVQTGTGGIYEQYF. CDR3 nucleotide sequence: TGCAGCGTTCAAACCGGGACAGGGGGCATCTACGAGCAGTACTTC.